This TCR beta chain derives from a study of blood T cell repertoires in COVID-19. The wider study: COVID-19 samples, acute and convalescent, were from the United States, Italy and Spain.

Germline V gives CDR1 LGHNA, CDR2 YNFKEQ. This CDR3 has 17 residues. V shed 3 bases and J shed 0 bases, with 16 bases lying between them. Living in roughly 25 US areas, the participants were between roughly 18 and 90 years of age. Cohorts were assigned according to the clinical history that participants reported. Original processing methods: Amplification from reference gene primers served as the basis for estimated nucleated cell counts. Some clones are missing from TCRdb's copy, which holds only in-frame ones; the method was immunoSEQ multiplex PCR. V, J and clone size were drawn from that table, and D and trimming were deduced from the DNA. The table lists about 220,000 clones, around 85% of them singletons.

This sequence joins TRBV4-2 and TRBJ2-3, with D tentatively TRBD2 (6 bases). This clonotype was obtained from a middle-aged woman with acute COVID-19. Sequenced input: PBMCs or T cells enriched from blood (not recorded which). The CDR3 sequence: CASSQNVRAGSTDTQYF. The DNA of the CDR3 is TGTGCCAGCAGCCAGAATGTCCGGGCGGGAAGCACAGATACGCAGTATTTT.